This TCR beta chain emerged from a study of T cells after yellow fever vaccination. Findings and caveats of the study: FACS-sorted repertoires could contain abundant clonotypes contaminating from the bulk population.

This clonotype was seen ten or more times. No antigen is known for it. TCRdb ran MiXCR on the 5' RACE reads and lists one entry per CDR3 protein. The sample shows 150,000 to 200,000 distinct CDR3 sequences, around 7.3% of them seen only once. Sequencing used CD4+ T cells sorted from PBMCs, obtained 5 days after the first yellow fever vaccination. This sequence was found in a man between 18 and 35 years old who received the YFV17D yellow fever vaccine.

The CDR3 DNA reads TGCGCCAGCAGCCAAGAGGCGGGAGGAGGAGAGCAGTACTTC. This sequence encodes CASSQEAGGGEQYF. J is TRBJ2-7 and V is TRBV4-3; TRBD2 matches at 8 bases. This CDR3 has 14 residues. Trimming cost V 0 bases and J 7 bases; bases outside gene matches: 5. Germline V gene data show CDR1 as LGHNA and CDR2 as YSLEER.